These T cell receptor beta chains were read from a single sample in a study of early T cells in non-severe SARS-CoV-2 infection. Using its own MiXCR run on the 5' RACE reads, TCRdb lists one record per CDR3 protein. The sample has 100,000 to 150,000 distinct CDR3 sequences, around 14% seen once; the top ten hold 21%. Specimen: whole blood. The receptors stem from an adult who was a healthcare worker with PCR-confirmed SARS-CoV-2 infection or an uninfected control (not recorded which). The CDR3 runs from the conserved cysteine through the conserved F or W. A D gene is named only where the DNA matches it firmly. Clone size, where shown, is once, few, many, or a class for clones that have expanded.

v_call	j_call	clone_size	d_call	cdr3_aa	cdr3_nt
TRBV19	TRBJ2-2	NA	NA	CASSYRDHTGELFF	TGTGCCAGTAGTTACAGGGACCACACCGGGGAGCTGTTTTTT
TRBV20-1	TRBJ2-1	few	TRBD2	CSARWASGGIRSYNEQFF	TGCAGTGCTAGGTGGGCTAGCGGGGGTATACGCTCCTACAATGAGCAGTTCTTC
TRBV18	TRBJ1-3	NA	NA	CASSAGGSGNTIYF	TGTGCCAGCTCCGCGGGTGGCTCTGGAAACACCATATATTTT
TRBV6-1	TRBJ2-5	few	NA	CASSRDSTETQYF	TGTGCCAGCAGTAGAGACAGCACTGAGACCCAGTACTTC
TRBV7-9	TRBJ2-1	NA	TRBD2	CAFGRGSSYNEQFF	TGTGCCTTTGGGCGGGGGAGCTCCTACAATGAGCAGTTCTTC
TRBV12-3/TRBV12-4	TRBJ2-1	NA	TRBD1	CASSQDRGAYNEQFF	TGTGCCAGCAGTCAGGACAGGGGGGCTTACAATGAGCAGTTCTTC
TRBV6-1	TRBJ2-1	few	NA	CASSPRVGEYNEQFF	TGTGCCAGCAGTCCCAGGGTAGGAGAATACAATGAGCAGTTCTTC
TRBV19	TRBJ2-4	many	NA	CASSIGRDQKNIQYF	TGTGCCAGTAGTATCGGTAGGGACCAGAAAAACATTCAGTACTTC
TRBV10-3	TRBJ1-4	NA	TRBD1	CAISRDRGTINEKLFF	TGTGCCATCAGCCGGGACAGGGGAACCATTAATGAAAAACTGTTTTTT
TRBV5-1	TRBJ1-2	few	NA	CASTRDTGSYGYTF	TGCGCCAGCACCCGGGACACGGGGTCCTATGGCTACACCTTC
TRBV27	TRBJ2-7	NA	TRBD1	CASSLGTGPPSSYEQYF	TGTGCCAGCAGTTTAGGGACAGGACCCCCGAGCTCCTACGAGCAGTACTTC
TRBV19	TRBJ1-4	few	TRBD1	CASSTPGQGGEKLFF	TGTGCCAGTAGTACCCCCGGACAGGGAGGTGAAAAACTGTTTTTT
TRBV25-1	TRBJ1-1	NA	NA	CASIQTGLNTEAFF	TGTGCCAGCATCCAGACAGGACTGAACACTGAAGCTTTCTTT
TRBV18	TRBJ1-1	few	NA	CASSQIQGVDTEAFF	TGTGCCAGCTCACAAATACAGGGCGTGGACACTGAAGCTTTCTTT
TRBV3-1	TRBJ2-5	few	NA	CASSQETGRTQYF	TGTGCCAGCAGCCAAGAAACGGGGAGGACCCAGTACTTC
TRBV20-1	TRBJ2-5	few	NA	CSARTPGGMETQYF	TGCAGTGCTAGGACCCCTGGGGGTATGGAGACCCAGTACTTC
TRBV20-1	TRBJ2-1	NA	NA	CSARVGPGEVDEQFF	TGCAGTGCTAGAGTGGGGCCCGGGGAAGTCGATGAGCAGTTCTTC
TRBV4-1	TRBJ2-2	few	TRBD2	CASSQGTSFAGELFF	TGCGCCAGCAGCCAAGGGACTAGCTTCGCCGGGGAGCTGTTTTTT
TRBV7-2	TRBJ2-7	few	NA	CASSPSAGRPGEQYF	TGTGCCAGCAGCCCTAGCGCGGGACGGCCGGGGGAGCAGTACTTC
TRBV6-6	TRBJ2-1	NA	TRBD2	CASSQTSAAHNEQFF	TGTGCCAGCAGCCAGACTAGCGCGGCCCACAATGAGCAGTTCTTC
TRBV7-9	TRBJ2-5	NA	NA	CASRLREETQYF	TGTGCCAGCAGACTCAGGGAAGAGACCCAGTACTTC
TRBV30	TRBJ2-7	NA	NA	CAWSPRGYEQYF	TGTGCCTGGAGTCCCCGGGGCTACGAGCAGTACTTC
TRBV12-3/TRBV12-4	TRBJ1-1	NA	NA	CASSFFGKAFF	TGTGCCAGCAGTTTTTTCGGGAAAGCTTTCTTT
TRBV5-1	TRBJ1-2	once	NA	CASSFGGQTNYGYTF	TGCGCCAGCAGCTTTGGTGGACAAACTAACTATGGCTACACCTTC
TRBV9	TRBJ2-2	NA	NA	CASSVQGMVGELFF	TGTGCCAGCAGCGTCCAGGGGATGGTCGGGGAGCTGTTTTTT
TRBV10-3	TRBJ2-1	NA	NA	CAISPYQATAYNEQFF	TGTGCCATCAGCCCATATCAGGCCACCGCCTACAATGAGCAGTTCTTC
TRBV3-1	TRBJ2-3	NA	NA	CASSLGRDTQYF	TGTGCCAGCAGCCTAGGACGGGATACGCAGTATTTT
TRBV3-1	TRBJ2-1	few	NA	CASSQVRGAYNEQFF	TGTGCCAGCAGCCAGGTCCGGGGGGCGTACAATGAGCAGTTCTTC
TRBV12-3/TRBV12-4	TRBJ1-2	few	TRBD1	CASSRQGNYGYTF	TGTGCCAGCAGCCGACAGGGGAACTATGGCTACACCTTC
TRBV3-1	TRBJ2-1	NA	NA	CASSRPQSGHNEQFF	TGTGCCAGCAGCCGTCCCCAAAGCGGGCACAATGAGCAGTTCTTC
TRBV7-2	TRBJ2-1	few	NA	CASSLVAFYNEQFF	TGTGCCAGCAGCTTAGTAGCGTTCTACAATGAGCAGTTCTTC
TRBV20-1	TRBJ2-5	NA	TRBD2	CSASRGEIQETQYF	TGCAGTGCTTCGCGGGGGGAGATCCAAGAGACCCAGTACTTC
TRBV27	TRBJ1-3	many	NA	CASSSQPGHGNTIYF	TGTGCCAGCAGTTCTCAACCGGGTCATGGAAACACCATATATTTT
TRBV24-1	TRBJ2-3	few	NA	CATTADTQYF	TGTGCCACCACAGCAGATACGCAGTATTTT
TRBV29-1	TRBJ2-1	NA	NA	CSGQVWDEQFF	TGCAGCGGACAGGTTTGGGATGAGCAGTTCTTC
TRBV25-1	TRBJ1-1	NA	NA	CASSEGPRNTEAFF	TGTGCCAGCAGTGAGGGACCTCGTAACACTGAAGCTTTCTTT
TRBV30	TRBJ2-2	NA	NA	CAWSVLSGEAGELFF	TGTGCCTGGAGTGTACTAAGTGGTGAGGCTGGGGAGCTGTTTTTT
TRBV25-1	TRBJ2-5	NA	NA	CASSEYNWAQETQYF	TGTGCCAGCAGTGAATATAACTGGGCTCAAGAGACCCAGTACTTC
TRBV9	TRBJ1-2	NA	NA	CASSVGVGPGANGYTF	TGTGCCAGCAGCGTAGGAGTGGGGCCGGGAGCTAATGGCTACACCTTC
TRBV19	TRBJ1-5	many	NA	CASSVDSRPINQPQHF	TGTGCCAGTAGTGTGGACAGCCGACCGATCAATCAGCCCCAGCATTTT
TRBV2	TRBJ2-1	few	TRBD2	CASSGVVAGIYNEQFF	TGTGCCAGCAGTGGGGTGGTAGCGGGGATATACAATGAGCAGTTCTTC
TRBV5-4	TRBJ1-2	NA	NA	CASSLEAAYGYTF	TGTGCCAGCAGCTTGGAGGCGGCCTATGGCTACACCTTC
TRBV7-9	TRBJ1-5	NA	TRBD1	CASSTGGTNQPQHF	TGTGCCAGCAGCACAGGGGGGACCAATCAGCCCCAGCATTTT
TRBV12-3/TRBV12-4	TRBJ1-2	many	NA	CASRSTGTLGGYTF	TGTGCCAGCAGGTCGACAGGAACTCTGGGCGGCTACACCTTC
TRBV24-1	TRBJ2-1	few	TRBD1	CATSYETGGINEQFF	TGTGCCACCAGTTACGAGACAGGGGGCATCAATGAGCAGTTCTTC
TRBV3-1	TRBJ2-4	NA	TRBD2	CASSQDLAENIQYF	TGTGCCAGCAGCCAAGACCTAGCGGAGAACATTCAGTACTTC
TRBV20-1	TRBJ2-3	NA	TRBD2	CSASPPGTTTDTQYF	TGCAGTGCTAGTCCCCCGGGGACTACCACAGATACGCAGTATTTT
TRBV2	TRBJ1-1	NA	NA	CASTYGEAEKAFF	TGTGCCAGCACCTACGGGGAGGCCGAGAAAGCTTTCTTT
TRBV7-9	TRBJ2-3	many	TRBD2	CASSFPVAGRTDTQYF	TGTGCCAGCAGCTTCCCGGTAGCGGGACGCACAGATACGCAGTATTTT
TRBV4-1	TRBJ1-1	few	NA	CASSQDSSWGRTEAFF	TGCGCCAGCAGCCAAGATTCCTCGTGGGGAAGGACTGAAGCTTTCTTT
TRBV7-3	TRBJ2-1	few	NA	CASSQVGKAEQFF	TGTGCCAGCAGCCAAGTGGGGAAGGCTGAGCAGTTCTTC
TRBV18	TRBJ2-3	NA	TRBD2	CASSPNGGARTDTQYF	TGTGCCAGCTCACCCAACGGGGGGGCCAGGACAGATACGCAGTATTTT
TRBV20-1	TRBJ2-5	few	TRBD2	CSVARLAGDWEETQYF	TGCAGTGTCGCGAGATTAGCGGGGGATTGGGAGGAGACCCAGTACTTC
TRBV12-3/TRBV12-4	TRBJ2-3	few	NA	CASSVRGSPSTDTQYF	TGTGCCAGCAGTGTCCGGGGGTCACCTAGCACAGATACGCAGTATTTT
TRBV3-1	TRBJ2-5	few	NA	CASSPTQGGETQYF	TGTGCCAGCAGCCCAACCCAGGGAGGAGAGACCCAGTACTTC